This TCR beta chain was retrieved from a study of cytomegalovirus exposure and HLA in healthy donors. With 3 bases clipped from V and 7 bases from J, the junction kept 7 bases outside the gene matches. The CDR3 covers 16 residues. Germline CDR1 reads SGDLS; CDR2 reads YYNGEE. The PCR had 60 Vbeta and 13 Jbeta primers. TCRdb's table, derived via immunoSEQ multiplex PCR, lists solely in-frame clones and lacks some. The sample includes hundreds of thousands of clones, around 73% of them seen just once. The clonotype originates from a male donor in good health and CMV-seronegative. The chain combines TRBV9 with TRBJ2-1, with 13 bases identical to TRBD2. The sample comprised PBMCs. This chain's CDR3 is CASSAPGLAGANEQFF. For the CDR3, the DNA is TGTGCCAGCAGCGCCCCAGGACTAGCGGGAGCAAATGAGCAGTTCTTC.